This T cell receptor beta chain was recorded in a study of cytomegalovirus exposure and HLA in healthy donors. Overall study results and limits: For TCR beta chains, V- and J-gene trimming was later linked to a missense DCLRE1C variant. The majority of CMV-associated TCR beta chains were reported as apparently HLA-restricted in a later analysis.

The length of the CDR3 is 15 residues. Germline V gene sequence: CDR1 MRHNA, CDR2 SNTAGT. Trimming removed 0 bases from V and 7 bases from J; junction bases left unmatched: 5. Amplification used 60 Vbeta primers and 13 Jbeta primers. Measured with immunoSEQ multiplex PCR; TCRdb has only the in-frame clones, and not every one. The sample comprises about 130,000 clones, around 74% of which are singletons, and approximately 5% rests with the top ten. To note about this clone: Antigen unknown.

This TCR was sampled from a woman aged 45-59 years in good health and CMV-seropositive. The sequenced material came from PBMCs. This sequence joins TRBV6-4 and TRBJ2-3; 9 bases align to TRBD2. This chain's CDR3 is CASSDSAGGAYTQYF. The CDR3 DNA reads TGTGCCAGCAGTGACTCCGCGGGGGGGGCATATACGCAGTATTTT.